This T cell receptor (beta chain) is drawn from a study of blood T cell repertoires in COVID-19. Generated by immunoSEQ multiplex PCR, the TCRdb table keeps only in-frame clones and is missing some. This table holds 250,000 to 400,000 clones, about 87% found once. The CDR3 consists of 13 residues. Looked up from germline, CDR1 is SQVTM and CDR2 is ANQGSEA. The V gene lost 6 bases and the J gene lost 2 bases, with 13 bases spanning the gap. The sample consisted of peripheral blood. The sequence was obtained from a woman aged 30 to 39 with COVID-19, enrolled during active disease. The chain has TRBV29-1 and TRBJ1-2; no clear D gene. The CDR3 DNA reads TGCAGCGTGGCCGGAACAGAAAACTATGGCTACACCTTC. Translated, it gives CSVAGTENYGYTF.